These 26 T cell receptor beta chains came from one sample sequenced in a study of CD8+ T cells in alopecia areata. Extracted RNA was reverse transcribed, and the resulting cDNA served as sequencing template. Data came from immunoSEQ multiplex PCR; TCRdb stores just in-frame clones and leaves some out. The top ten clones hold 15% to 20% of a sample with approximately 59,000 clones, roughly half of them seen once. The sample was CD8+ T cells sorted from blood, taken at week 0. The receptors here all came from a human donor with alopecia areata.

This chain links TRBV27 with TRBJ2-3, with D tentatively TRBD2 (5 bases). Trimming took 4 bases from V and 1 from J, leaving 15 bases between them. Germline-derived CDR1 and CDR2 are MNHEY and SMNVEV (reference sequence). This CDR3 region has 16 residues. CDR3 residues: CASSSVGYSGTDTQYF. In DNA form, the CDR3 reads TGTGCCAGCAGTTCCGTCGGGTATAGCGGCACAGATACGCAGTATTTT.

V usage is TRBV7-2 and J usage is TRBJ1-2; 9 nucleotides line up with TRBD1. Trimming at V came to 2 bases and at J to 4 bases, leaving 8 bases not matched to a gene. The CDR3 has 16 residues. Germline lookup yields CDR1 SGHTA and CDR2 FQGNSA. Written as DNA, the CDR3 is TGTGCCAGCAGCTTACCCCGGGACAGGGTATCCTATGGCTACACCTTC. Its translation: CASSLPRDRVSYGYTF.

The CDR3 DNA reads as TGTGCCAGCAGTTTAAGTCGGAGGGCCATCGACGAGCAGTACTTC. Translation gives CASSLSRRAIDEQYF. The chain combines TRBV27 with TRBJ2-7; maybe TRBD2 (6 bases). V was shortened by 2 bases and J by 5 bases, with 16 bases between the two germline ends. Germline V gene sequence: CDR1 MNHEY, CDR2 SMNVEV (reference sequence). The CDR3 length is 15 residues.

The J gene is TRBJ2-5, the V gene TRBV7-2; 7 bases are shared with TRBD2. The V and J ends lost 1 base and 4 bases, in that order; junction bases with no gene match: 6. Germline V lookup: CDR1 SGHTA, CDR2 FQGNSA. This CDR3 is 15 amino acids long. As DNA, the CDR3 is TGTGCCAGCAGCTTAGTTTGGGCGGGAGCAGAGACCCAGTACTTC. The encoded protein is CASSLVWAGAETQYF.

This clone was seen more than once but under ten times. V usage is TRBV29-1 and J usage is TRBJ2-7; a possible D gene is TRBD1 (6 bases). Germline V gene lookup returns CDR1 SQVTM and CDR2 ANQGSEA. The CDR3 has 13 residues. Trimming pared 4 bases from V and 0 bases from J, leaving 10 bases between. The CDR3 DNA is TGCAGCGTTGGCCTGGACAGCTCCTACGAGCAGTACTTC. Its translation is CSVGLDSSYEQYF.

This chain joins TRBV10-2 and TRBJ2-3; 8 nucleotides line up with TRBD2. From germline, CDR1 is WSHSY and CDR2 SAAADI. The junction had 3 bases not matched to a gene; V was cut back by 2 bases and J by 2 bases. The length of the CDR3 is 15 residues. The CDR3 reads CASSETSGFTDTQYF. The CDR3 coding sequence is TGCGCCAGCAGTGAGACTAGCGGTTTCACAGATACGCAGTATTTT.

The sample holds a few counts of this clone. V gene TRBV4-3 combines with J gene TRBJ1-4; possibly TRBD1 for D (5 bases). This CDR3 is 17 amino acids long. Trimming cost V 1 base and J 0 bases, with 12 bases left between them. Germline loops: CDR1 LGHNA, CDR2 YSLEER. CDR3 protein: CASSQVFAGSTNEKLFF. The CDR3 bases are TGCGCCAGCAGCCAAGTGTTCGCAGGGTCAACTAATGAAAAACTGTTTTTT.

This clone was detected a few times. The chain combines TRBV29-1 with TRBJ2-7; perhaps TRBD1 as D (6 bases). V lost 5 bases to trimming and J lost 2 bases, with 16 bases between them. The germline V gene encodes CDR1 SQVTM and CDR2 ANQGSEA. The CDR3 runs to 14 residues. The DNA for the CDR3 is TGCAGCGTTACCGGGACAAGCATCACCTACGAGCAGTACTTC. Translated: CSVTGTSITYEQYF.

The chain has TRBV7-2 and TRBJ2-6, with 8 bases aligning to TRBD1. From germline, CDR1 is SGHTA and CDR2 FQGNSA. Trimming removed 6 bases from V and 0 bases from J; junction bases left unmatched: 7. CDR3 length equals 17 residues. The DNA for the CDR3 is TGTGCCAGCAGTTCTGGGACAGGTAGCTCTGGGGCCAACGTCCTGACTTTC. Protein sequence: CASSSGTGSSGANVLTF.

This clone has only a few counts. The chain employs TRBV4-1 and TRBJ2-1; D is unclear. CDR3 size: 14 residues. The V end was cut by 1 base, the J end by 4 bases, with 8 bases between. Germline lookup yields CDR1 MGHRA and CDR2 YSYEKL. DNA for the CDR3: TGCGCCAGCAGCCAAGCGGGTATTTACAATGAGCAGTTCTTC. Residues: CASSQAGIYNEQFF.

This clone was observed a few times. The rearrangement links TRBV12-5 to TRBJ1-1, with TRBD1 identical over 9 bases. V lost 0 bases, J lost 6 bases, and 8 bases stayed unmatched. CDR1 is LGHNT, CDR2 FRNRAP, per germline. The CDR3 contains 16 residues. In DNA form, the CDR3 reads TGTGCTAGTGGTTTGGTTCAGACAGGGGGAATATCTGAAGCTTTCTTT. Amino acid sequence: CASGLVQTGGISEAFF.

This clone has just a few counts. The sample contains more than one DNA sequence encoding this CDR3. The chain uses TRBV27 and TRBJ2-7; 7 nucleotides match TRBD2. After removal of 2 bases from V and 0 bases from J, the junction contained 4 bases not matched to a gene. CDR1 and CDR2 from the germline V gene are MNHEY and SMNVEV (reference sequence). The CDR3 extends over 15 amino acids. The CDR3 coding sequence is TGTGCCAGCAGTTTAGGTGGCGGGAGCTCCTACGAGCAGTACTTC. Its protein is CASSLGGGSSYEQYF.

V usage is TRBV6-5 and J usage is TRBJ2-7; perhaps TRBD1 as D (6 bases). Germline V gene lookup returns CDR1 MNHEY and CDR2 SVGAGI. CDR3 size: 15 residues. V was pared by 5 bases and J by 3 bases, with 17 bases between. The DNA for the CDR3 is TGTGCCAGCAGTCCCCGGGACACAGTGGGCTACGAGCAGTACTTC. Translation gives CASSPRDTVGYEQYF.

This clone showed up just a few times. The chain has TRBV14 and TRBJ2-5, with TRBD2 as a possible D gene (5 bases). The CDR3 spans 17 residues. The ends were cut back, 0 bases at V and 3 bases at J, with 17 bases in the middle. Per germline, CDR1 SGHDN and CDR2 FVKESK. CDR3 region: CASSQESRGKREETQYF. CDR3 sequence (DNA): TGTGCCAGCAGCCAAGAGTCTCGAGGGAAGAGAGAAGAGACCCAGTACTTC.

This clone was counted many times. The V gene is TRBV5-4, the J gene TRBJ2-5; 7 positions match TRBD1. Unmatched junction bases numbered 14, after V lost 4 bases and J lost 2 bases. Germline V gene data show CDR1 as SGHNT and CDR2 as YYREEE (reference sequence). The CDR3 sequence is 17 residues long. CDR3 amino acids: CASSRGPDRVRQETQYF. The DNA of the CDR3 is TGTGCCAGCAGCCGAGGCCCCGACAGGGTTCGGCAAGAGACCCAGTACTTC.

This chain links TRBV29-1 with TRBJ2-1; 12 nucleotides match TRBD2. V lost 7 bases, J lost 6 bases, and 7 bases stayed unmatched. The germline V gene has CDR1 SQVTM and CDR2 ANQGSEA. This CDR3 comprises 14 residues. The CDR3 sequence is CSGELAGGLNEQFF. The CDR3 DNA sequence: TGCAGCGGTGAGCTAGCGGGAGGGCTCAATGAGCAGTTCTTC.

The chain joins TRBV25-1 to TRBJ2-3; 8 bases are shared with TRBD1. CDR1 is MGHDK, CDR2 SYGVNS, per germline. This CDR3 region has 14 residues. V was clipped by 10 bases and J by 4 bases; unmatched bases: 10. The CDR3: CAIRPGTGPDTQYF. CDR3 DNA: TGTGCCATCAGGCCCGGGACAGGCCCAGATACGCAGTATTTT. The entire variable domain, with the rest obtained from reference TRBV25-1 and TRBJ2-3, is as follows: EADIYQTPRYLVIGTGKKITLECSQTMGHDKMYWYQQDPGMELHLIHYSYGVNSTEKGDLSSESTVSRIRTEHFPLTLESARPSHTSQYLCAIRPGTGPDTQYFGPGTRLTVL.

This chain connects TRBV10-3 to TRBJ1-2; possible D gene TRBD1, 6 bases. Trimming stripped 2 bases from V and 3 bases from J, with 13 bases between. Germline CDR1 and CDR2: ENHRY and SYGVKD. This CDR3 has 15 residues. CDR3 DNA sequence: TGTGCCATCAGTGAGGACAGGCCCACCTACTATGGCTACACCTTC. Translated, it gives CAISEDRPTYYGYTF.

This rearrangement joins TRBV25-1 to TRBJ2-5; 8 bases match TRBD2. The germline V gene encodes CDR1 MGHDK and CDR2 SYGVNS. With V trimmed by 3 bases and J by 0 bases, 3 bases remained unmatched. This CDR3 has 15 amino acids. The CDR3 loop is CASSDPTSDQETQYF. The CDR3 DNA reads TGTGCCAGCAGTGACCCGACTAGCGACCAAGAGACCCAGTACTTC.

J is TRBJ1-2 and V is TRBV29-1; D unclear. The CDR3 consists of 14 residues. Trimming removed 1 base from V and 4 bases from J, with 13 bases in between. Germline assignment: CDR1 SQVTM and CDR2 ANQGSEA. Written as DNA, the CDR3 is TGCAGCGTTGAAGCTGAGTCCGTGCCCTATGGCTACACCTTC. Translating it yields CSVEAESVPYGYTF.

This clone showed up many times. The gene calls are TRBV6-4 and TRBJ2-6; D is unclear. Trimming took off 3 bases at V and 0 bases at J, with 6 bases between the two ends. Germline values: CDR1 MRHNA, CDR2 SNTAGT. The CDR3 sequence is 15 residues long. The CDR3 spells CASSDGSSGANVLTF. CDR3 DNA: TGTGCCAGCAGTGATGGAAGCTCTGGGGCCAACGTCCTGACTTTC.

The CDR3 protein is CASSIPTEQETQYF. DNA of the CDR3: TGTGCCAGCAGTATACCGACAGAACAAGAGACCCAGTACTTC. The chain links TRBV6-1 to TRBJ2-5; D is possibly TRBD1 (5 bases). This CDR3 is built from 14 residues. Germline CDR1 reads MNHNS; CDR2 reads SASEGT. V was clipped by 5 bases and J by 2 bases, with 12 bases between them.

This chain uses TRBV28 with TRBJ2-7; D is perhaps TRBD2 (6 bases). With 6 bases removed from V and 2 bases from J, the gap between germline ends came to 17 bases. The germline V gene has CDR1 MDHEN and CDR2 SYDVKM. The CDR3 has 15 amino acids. This chain's CDR3 is CASRSGTEPTYEQYF. The CDR3 nucleotides are TGTGCCAGCAGAAGTGGGACTGAGCCGACCTACGAGCAGTACTTC.

V gene TRBV6-5 combines with J gene TRBJ2-7; the match to TRBD1 covers 10 bases. Trimming took 6 bases from V and 5 from J; bases not matched to a gene: 4. CDR1 is MNHEY and CDR2 is SVGAGI in the germline V gene. The CDR3 length is 13 residues. The CDR3 nucleotides read TGTGCCAGCAGAAGGGACAGGGGCCACGAGCAGTACTTC. Its protein is CASRRDRGHEQYF.

This rearrangement joins TRBV7-6 to TRBJ2-1; the match to TRBD1 covers 7 bases. V lost 5 bases, J lost 2 bases, and 6 bases stayed unmatched. Germline assignment: CDR1 SGHVS and CDR2 FNYEAQ. The CDR3 is 15 amino acids. The CDR3 is CASSDGTEAYNEQFF. DNA for the CDR3: TGTGCCAGCAGCGACGGGACAGAGGCCTACAATGAGCAGTTCTTC.

V is TRBV29-1 and J is TRBJ2-1; TRBD1 matches at 8 bases. The CDR3 is 16 residues long. Germline V CDR1 and CDR2: SQVTM, ANQGSEA. V was pared by 7 bases and J by 3 bases, with 14 bases of the junction left unmatched. CDR3 region: CSAGRGLDRDYNEQFF. The CDR3 DNA is TGCAGCGCCGGGAGAGGTTTGGACAGGGACTACAATGAGCAGTTCTTC.